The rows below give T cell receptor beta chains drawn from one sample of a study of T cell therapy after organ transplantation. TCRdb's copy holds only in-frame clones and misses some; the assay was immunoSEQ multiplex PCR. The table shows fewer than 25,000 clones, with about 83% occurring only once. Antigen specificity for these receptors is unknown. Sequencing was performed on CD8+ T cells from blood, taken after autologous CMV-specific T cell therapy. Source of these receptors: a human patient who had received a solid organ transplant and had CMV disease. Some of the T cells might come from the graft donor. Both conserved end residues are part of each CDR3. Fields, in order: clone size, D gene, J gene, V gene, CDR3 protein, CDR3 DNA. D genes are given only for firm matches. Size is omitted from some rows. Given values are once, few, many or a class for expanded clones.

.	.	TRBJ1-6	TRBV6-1	CASSDLDVRSSYNSPLHF	TGTGCCAGCAGTGACTTAGACGTAAGGAGCTCCTATAATTCACCCCTCCACTTT
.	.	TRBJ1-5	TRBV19	CASSTFYRDPDQPQHF	TGTGCCAGTAGTACCTTTTACCGGGACCCGGATCAGCCCCAGCATTTT
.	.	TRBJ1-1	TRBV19	CASSMMGQHTEAFF	TGTGCCAGTAGTATGATGGGGCAGCACACTGAAGCTTTCTTT
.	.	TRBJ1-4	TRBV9	CASSADPGKGNEKLFF	TGTGCCAGCAGCGCAGACCCGGGAAAAGGTAATGAAAAACTGTTTTTT
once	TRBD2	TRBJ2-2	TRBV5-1	CASSFASGSGELFF	TGCGCCAGCAGCTTCGCTAGCGGTTCCGGGGAGCTGTTTTTT
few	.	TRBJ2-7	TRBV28	CASSQSSYEQYF	TGTGCCAGCAGCCAATCGAGTTACGAGCAGTACTTC
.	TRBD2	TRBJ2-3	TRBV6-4	CASSDIAGGPTDTQYF	TGTGCCAGCAGTGACATAGCGGGAGGGCCAACAGATACGCAGTATTTT
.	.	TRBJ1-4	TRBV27	CASSFWGGEKLFF	TGTGCCAGCAGTTTTTGGGGAGGCGAAAAACTGTTTTTT
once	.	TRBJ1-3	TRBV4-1	CASSQDQGPGNTIYF	TGCGCCAGCAGCCAAGATCAAGGACCTGGAAACACCATATATTTT
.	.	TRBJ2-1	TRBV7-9	CASSLARGWDEQFF	TGTGCCAGCAGCTTAGCGCGGGGATGGGATGAGCAGTTCTTC
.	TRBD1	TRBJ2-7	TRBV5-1	CASSFLDRGDEQYF	TGCGCCAGCAGCTTTTTGGACAGGGGCGACGAGCAGTACTTC
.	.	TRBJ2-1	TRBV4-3	CASSQETGSSYNEQFF	TGCGCCAGCAGCCAAGAGACGGGATCCTCCTACAATGAGCAGTTCTTC
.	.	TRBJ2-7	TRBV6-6	CASRSRLANEQYF	TGTGCCAGCAGGAGCCGGCTAGCAAACGAGCAGTACTTC
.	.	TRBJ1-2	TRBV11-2	CASRVPNSGYTF	TGTGCCAGCAGAGTCCCTAATTCGGGCTACACCTTC
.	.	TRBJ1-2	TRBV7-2	CASSLGLAPADYGYTF	TGTGCCAGCAGCTTAGGACTGGCCCCGGCGGACTATGGCTACACCTTC
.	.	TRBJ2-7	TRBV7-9	CASSLVGQKTYEQYF	TGTGCCAGCAGCTTAGTCGGACAGAAGACCTACGAGCAGTACTTC
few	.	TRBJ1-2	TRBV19	CASSITSANYGYTF	TGTGCCAGTAGTATAACTTCGGCTAACTATGGCTACACCTTC
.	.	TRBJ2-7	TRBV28	CASRLNGHYEQYF	TGTGCCAGCAGACTTAACGGTCACTACGAGCAGTACTTC
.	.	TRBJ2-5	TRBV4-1	CASSQEGLQTYQETQYF	TGCGCCAGCAGCCAAGAAGGACTCCAGACGTACCAAGAGACCCAGTACTTC
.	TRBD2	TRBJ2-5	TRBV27	CASAWTSEETQYF	TGTGCCAGCGCCTGGACTAGCGAAGAGACCCAGTACTTC